The 9 T cell receptor beta chains below come from one sample, sequenced in a study of blood T cell repertoires in COVID-19. The protocol was immunoSEQ multiplex PCR, while the TCRdb copy is restricted to in-frame clones and leaves out a portion. Among about 210,000 clones listed, approximately 80% were seen once. The sequenced sample was peripheral blood. The receptors originated from a man in his 60s with COVID-19, enrolled during active disease.

This chain links TRBV7-2 with TRBJ2-7; TRBD1 matches 8 bases. Looked up from germline, CDR1 is SGHTA and CDR2 is FQGNSA. The V and J ends lost 1 base and 3 bases, in that order; junction bases with no gene match: 5. The CDR3 length is 15 residues. CDR3 loop: CASSLEGRGRYEQYF. CDR3 sequence (DNA): TGTGCCAGCAGCTTAGAGGGCAGGGGGCGCTACGAGCAGTACTTC.

The chain couples TRBV29-1 to TRBJ1-2; D gene uncertain. V was shortened by 6 bases and J by 4 bases, with 18 bases between the two germline ends. The CDR3 covers 14 residues. The germline V gene encodes CDR1 SQVTM and CDR2 ANQGSEA. This CDR3 is CSVFKTRDIYGYTF. CDR3 in DNA: TGCAGCGTCTTTAAAACTCGAGACATCTATGGCTACACCTTC.

This chain joins TRBV3-1 (or the pseudogene TRBV3-2) and TRBJ2-1, with 8 positions matching TRBD1. The germline gives CDR1 LGHDT, CDR2 YNNKEL (reference sequence). V trimming: 3 bases; J trimming: 2 bases; junction bases outside the gene matches: 9. This CDR3 has 17 amino acids. The CDR3: CASSHPQGERTYNEQFF. For the CDR3, the DNA is TGTGCCAGCAGCCATCCACAGGGGGAGCGGACCTACAATGAGCAGTTCTTC.

The chain combines TRBV5-1 with TRBJ2-3, with D tentatively TRBD2 (6 bases). The V and J ends lost 5 bases and 0 bases respectively, with 19 bases between them. This CDR3 is 17 amino acids long. Per germline, CDR1 SGHRS and CDR2 YFSETQ. CDR3 sequence reads: CASSFSGEPPSTDTQYF. CDR3 nucleotide sequence: TGCGCCAGCAGTTTTAGCGGAGAACCTCCTAGCACAGATACGCAGTATTTT.

The chain recombines TRBV30 with TRBJ1-1; D remains unclear. Germline V lookup: CDR1 GTSNPN, CDR2 SVGIG (reference sequence). Deletions cut 1 base from V and 7 bases from J, with 4 bases between. There are 10 residues in the CDR3. CDR3 coding DNA: TGTGCCTGGAGTGGGAGTGAAGCTTTCTTT. It specifies CAWSGSEAFF.

Here the CDR3 reads CASSRGLWVDGYTF. DNA of the CDR3: TGTGCCAGCAGCCGAGGATTGTGGGTGGATGGCTACACCTTC. The chain is built from TRBV3-1 (or the pseudogene TRBV3-2) and TRBJ1-2; D gene unclear. The CDR3 is made up of 14 amino acids. Between the trimmed V and J ends, which lost 4 bases and 6 bases, there was a span of 15 bases. The germline CDR1 and CDR2 sequences are LGHDT and YNNKEL (reference sequence).

The chain couples TRBV13 to TRBJ2-7; 8 nucleotides match TRBD2. Trimming removed 0 bases from V and 7 bases from J; junction bases left unmatched: 17. The CDR3 sequence is 18 residues long. CDR1 and CDR2 from the germline V gene are PRHDT and FYEKMQ (reference sequence). The DNA for the CDR3 is TGTGCCAGCAGCTTAGGGCCCCCTCTTAGCGGGACCTTTTATGAGCAGTACTTC. Amino acids: CASSLGPPLSGTFYEQYF.

The chain employs TRBV7-2 and TRBJ1-2, with TRBD1 identical over 11 bases. The V and J ends lost 5 bases and 3 bases, in that order; junction bases with no gene match: 2. CDR1 SGHTA and CDR2 FQGNSA come from the germline V gene. This CDR3 contains 14 residues. The DNA for the CDR3 is TGTGCCAGCAGCCGGGGACAGGGGGACTATGGCTACACCTTC. It yields the protein CASSRGQGDYGYTF.

The CDR3 region has the DNA TGTGCCAGCAGCTTGGGAGGGGGCGTTATAGGCGGCTACACCTTC. It translates to CASSLGGGVIGGYTF. J is TRBJ1-2 and V is TRBV5-6; TRBD1 agrees at 7 bases. The junction had 10 bases not matched to a gene; V was cut back by 0 bases and J by 8 bases. Per the germline V gene, CDR1 is SGHDT and CDR2 is YYEEEE. CDR3 length: 15 amino acids.